This T cell receptor beta chain comes out of a study of control samples from healthy donors and cancer patients. Produced via immunoSEQ multiplex PCR; TCRdb's table is partial and in-frame only. The top ten hold 6% to 9.5% of the sample, which has 70,000 to 100,000 clones, about 89% seen once. V was trimmed by 3 bases and J by 4 bases, leaving 27 bases between them. CDR1 is KGHSY and CDR2 is FQNENV in the germline V gene. The CDR3 is 19 residues long. The chain links TRBV16 to TRBJ1-2; no clear D gene. The source of this sequence is a woman in her sixties or seventies in good health. Sample: blood. This CDR3 reads CASSQFSAKLTIPLYGYTF. The CDR3 DNA reads as TGTGCCAGCAGCCAGTTCTCGGCCAAATTGACGATTCCTCTCTATGGCTACACCTTC.